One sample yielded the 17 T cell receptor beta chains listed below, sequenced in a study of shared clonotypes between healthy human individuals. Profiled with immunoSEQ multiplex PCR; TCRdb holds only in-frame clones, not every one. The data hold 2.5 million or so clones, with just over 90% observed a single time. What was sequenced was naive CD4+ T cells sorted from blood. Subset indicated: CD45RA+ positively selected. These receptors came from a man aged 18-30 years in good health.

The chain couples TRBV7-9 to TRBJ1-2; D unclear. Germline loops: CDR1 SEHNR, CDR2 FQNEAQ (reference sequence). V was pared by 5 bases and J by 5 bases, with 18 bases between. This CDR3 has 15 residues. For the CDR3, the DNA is TGTGCCAGCAGCCCCCAATCGGGGTTAGGGTATGGCTACACCTTC. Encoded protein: CASSPQSGLGYGYTF. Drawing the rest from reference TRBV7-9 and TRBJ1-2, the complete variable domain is DTGVSQNPRHKITKRGQNVTFRCDPISEHNRLYWYRQTLGQGPEFLTYFQNEAQLEKSRLLSDRFSAERPKGSFSTLEIQRTEQGDSAMYLCASSPQSGLGYGYTFGSGTRLTVV.

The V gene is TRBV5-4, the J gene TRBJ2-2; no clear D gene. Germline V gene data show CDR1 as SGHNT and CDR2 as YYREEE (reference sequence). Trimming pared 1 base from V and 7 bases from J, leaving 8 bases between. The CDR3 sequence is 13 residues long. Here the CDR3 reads CASSLWGIGELFF. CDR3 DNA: TGTGCCAGCAGCTTGTGGGGAATCGGGGAGCTGTTTTTT.

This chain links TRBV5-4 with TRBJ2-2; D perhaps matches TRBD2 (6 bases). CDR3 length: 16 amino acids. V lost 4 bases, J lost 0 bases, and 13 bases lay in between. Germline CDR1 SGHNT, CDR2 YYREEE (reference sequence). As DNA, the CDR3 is TGTGCCAGCAGCGGGACTGGCGGGCCGAACACCGGGGAGCTGTTTTTT. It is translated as CASSGTGGPNTGELFF.

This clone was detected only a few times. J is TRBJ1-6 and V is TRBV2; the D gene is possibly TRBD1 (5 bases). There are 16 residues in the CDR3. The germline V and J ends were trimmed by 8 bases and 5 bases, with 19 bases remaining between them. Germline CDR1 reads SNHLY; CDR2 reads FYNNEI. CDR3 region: CASGRIRQKNNSPLHF. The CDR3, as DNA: TGTGCCAGCGGGCGAATTAGACAGAAAAATAATTCACCCCTCCACTTT.

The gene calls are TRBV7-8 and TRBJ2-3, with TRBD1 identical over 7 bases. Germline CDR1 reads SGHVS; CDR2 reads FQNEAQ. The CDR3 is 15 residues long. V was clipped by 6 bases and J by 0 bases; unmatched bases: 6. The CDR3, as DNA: TGTGCCAGCAGGAGGGGGCGAACTAGCACAGATACGCAGTATTTT. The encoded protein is CASRRGRTSTDTQYF.

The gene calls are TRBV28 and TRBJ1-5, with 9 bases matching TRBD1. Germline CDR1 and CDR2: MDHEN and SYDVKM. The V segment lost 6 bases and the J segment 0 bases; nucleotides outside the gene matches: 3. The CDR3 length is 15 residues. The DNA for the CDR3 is TGTGCCAGCAGCTGGGACAGGGATAGCAATCAGCCCCAGCATTTT. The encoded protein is CASSWDRDSNQPQHF.

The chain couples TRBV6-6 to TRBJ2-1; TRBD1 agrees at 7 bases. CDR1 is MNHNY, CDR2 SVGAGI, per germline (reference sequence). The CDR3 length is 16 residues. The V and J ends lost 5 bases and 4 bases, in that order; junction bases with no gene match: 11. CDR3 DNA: TGTGCCAGCAGTCACGGGACAGTATGGAATTACAATGAGCAGTTCTTC. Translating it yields CASSHGTVWNYNEQFF.

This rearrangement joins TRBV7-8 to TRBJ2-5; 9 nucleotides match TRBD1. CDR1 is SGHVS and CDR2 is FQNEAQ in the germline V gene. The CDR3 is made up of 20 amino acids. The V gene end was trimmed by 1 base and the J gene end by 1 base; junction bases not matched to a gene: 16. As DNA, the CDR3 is TGTGCCAGCAGCTTAGGAGTCCCCCCCCGGGACAGGGCTATCCAAGAGACCCAGTACTTC. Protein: CASSLGVPPRDRAIQETQYF.

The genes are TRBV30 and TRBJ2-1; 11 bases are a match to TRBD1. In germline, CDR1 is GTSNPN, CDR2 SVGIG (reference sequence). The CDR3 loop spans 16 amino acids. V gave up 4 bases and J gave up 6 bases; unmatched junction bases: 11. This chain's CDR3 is CAWTPPGTGGINEQFF. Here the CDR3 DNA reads TGTGCCTGGACTCCCCCCGGGACAGGGGGAATCAATGAGCAGTTCTTC. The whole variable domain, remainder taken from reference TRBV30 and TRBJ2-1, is SQTIHQWPATLVQPVGSPLSLECTVEGTSNPNLYWYRQAAGRGLQLLFYSVGIGQISSEVPQNLSASRPQDRQFILSSKKLLLSDSGFYLCAWTPPGTGGINEQFFGPGTRLTVL.

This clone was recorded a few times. CDR3 in amino acids: CASSLGIGGDTEAFF. The CDR3 nucleotides read TGTGCCAGCTCCCTGGGTATAGGGGGAGACACTGAAGCTTTCTTT. J is TRBJ1-1 and V is TRBV18; TRBD1 might be the D (6 bases). CDR1 is KGHSH, CDR2 LQKENI, per germline. The germline V and J ends were trimmed by 6 bases and 3 bases, with 17 bases remaining between them. The CDR3 contains 15 residues. Together with reference TRBV18 and TRBJ1-1, the CDR3 gives the full variable domain: NAGVMQNPRHLVRRRGQEARLRCSPMKGHSHVYWYRQLPEEGLKFMVYLQKENIIDESGMPKERFSAEFPKEGPSILRIQQVVRGDSAAYFCASSLGIGGDTEAFFGQGTRLTVV.

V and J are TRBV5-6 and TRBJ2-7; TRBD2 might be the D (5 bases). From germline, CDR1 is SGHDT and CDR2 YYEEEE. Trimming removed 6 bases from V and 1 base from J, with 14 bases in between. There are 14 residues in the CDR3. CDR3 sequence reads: CASTLGGRSYEQYF. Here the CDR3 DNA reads TGTGCCAGCACCCTGGGTGGGAGATCCTACGAGCAGTACTTC.

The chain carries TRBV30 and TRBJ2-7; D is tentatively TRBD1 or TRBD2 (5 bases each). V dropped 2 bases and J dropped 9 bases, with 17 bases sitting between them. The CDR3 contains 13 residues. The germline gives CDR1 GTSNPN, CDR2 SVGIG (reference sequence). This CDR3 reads CAWSMRRDLGQYF. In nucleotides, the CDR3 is TGTGCCTGGAGTATGAGACGGGACCTGGGGCAGTACTTC.

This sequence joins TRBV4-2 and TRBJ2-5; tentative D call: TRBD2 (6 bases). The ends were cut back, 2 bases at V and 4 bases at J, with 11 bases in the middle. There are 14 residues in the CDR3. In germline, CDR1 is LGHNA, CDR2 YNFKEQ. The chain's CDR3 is CASSQLTSGETQYF. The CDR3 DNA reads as TGTGCCAGCAGCCAACTGACTAGTGGAGAGACCCAGTACTTC.

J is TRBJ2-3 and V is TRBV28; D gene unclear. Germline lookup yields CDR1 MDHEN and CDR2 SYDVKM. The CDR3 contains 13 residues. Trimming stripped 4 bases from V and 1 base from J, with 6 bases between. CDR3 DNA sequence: TGTGCCAGCAGTTCTCGCGGCACAGATACGCAGTATTTT. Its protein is CASSSRGTDTQYF.

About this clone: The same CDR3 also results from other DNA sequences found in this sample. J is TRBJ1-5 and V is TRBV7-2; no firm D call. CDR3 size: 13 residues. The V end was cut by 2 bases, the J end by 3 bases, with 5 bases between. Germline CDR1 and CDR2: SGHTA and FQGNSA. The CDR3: CASSLSYNQPQHF. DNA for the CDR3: TGTGCCAGCAGCTTAAGCTACAATCAGCCCCAGCATTTT.

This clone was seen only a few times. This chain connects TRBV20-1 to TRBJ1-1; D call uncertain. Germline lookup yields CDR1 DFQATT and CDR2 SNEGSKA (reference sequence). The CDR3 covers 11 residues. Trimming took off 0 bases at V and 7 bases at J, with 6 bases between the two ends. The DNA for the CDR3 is TGCAGTGCTAGAGATCAGATTGAAGCTTTCTTT. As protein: CSARDQIEAFF.

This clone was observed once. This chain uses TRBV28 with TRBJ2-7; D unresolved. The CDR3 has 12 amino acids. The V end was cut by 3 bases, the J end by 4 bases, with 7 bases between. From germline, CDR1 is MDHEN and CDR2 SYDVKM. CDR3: CASSFGIYEQYF. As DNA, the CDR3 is TGTGCCAGCAGTTTTGGTATATACGAGCAGTACTTC.